One sample yielded the 15 T cell receptor beta chains listed below, sequenced in a study of blood T cell repertoires in COVID-19. Assay: immunoSEQ multiplex PCR; the TCRdb copy retains only in-frame clones and omits some. Of some 340,000 clones detected, approximately 87% appear once; the ten largest clones hold approximately 5.3%. The specimen was PBMCs or T cells enriched from blood (not recorded which). These receptors were taken from a woman aged 25 to 39 who had recovered from COVID-19.

The J gene is TRBJ1-5, the V gene TRBV4-2, with 7 bases identical to TRBD1. The CDR3 spans 16 residues. Germline trimming cut 3 bases from V and 1 base from J; bases unmatched to any gene: 6. The germline CDR1 and CDR2 sequences are LGHNA and YNFKEQ. CDR3 in amino acids: CASSHTGDGSNQPQHF. The CDR3 coding sequence is TGTGCCAGCAGCCACACAGGGGACGGAAGCAATCAGCCCCAGCATTTT.

About this clone: An end of the junction differs from the germline gene, which may be a read error. The CDR3: CASSIHGQGSSEQYF. The CDR3 region has the DNA TGTGCCAGTAGTATTCACGGACAGGGATCCTCCGAGCAGTACTTC. V gene TRBV19 combines with J gene TRBJ2-7; 8 bases are a match to TRBD1. Germline assignment: CDR1 LNHDA and CDR2 SQIVND (reference sequence). The CDR3 runs to 15 residues.

CDR3 in DNA: TGTGCCAGCAGGAGGGACAGGGGTGCCGTAATCAATCAGCCCCAGCATTTT. Its protein product is CASRRDRGAVINQPQHF. The chain recombines TRBV2 with TRBJ1-5; 10 bases fit TRBD1. The CDR3 totals 17 residues. Germline V CDR1 and CDR2: SNHLY, FYNNEI. Trimming at V came to 6 bases and at J to 3 bases, leaving 11 bases not matched to a gene.

The chain carries TRBV2 and TRBJ1-1; D possibly corresponds to TRBD1 (5 bases). The germline V gene encodes CDR1 SNHLY and CDR2 FYNNEI. The CDR3 is 12 residues long. V dropped 6 bases and J dropped 4 bases, with 9 bases sitting between them. The CDR3 sequence: CASRGQGTEAFF. The DNA for the CDR3 is TGTGCCAGCAGGGGTCAGGGCACTGAAGCTTTCTTT.

V usage is TRBV28 and J usage is TRBJ1-2, with a possible D match to TRBD1 (6 bases). The germline CDR1 and CDR2 sequences are MDHEN and SYDVKM. The CDR3 covers 14 residues. V lost 2 bases and J lost 4, with 11 bases in between. The CDR3 here is CASSLGGGFYGYTF. CDR3 nucleotide sequence: TGTGCCAGCAGTTTAGGGGGGGGCTTCTATGGCTACACCTTC.

The chain carries TRBV27 and TRBJ2-3; the D is unclear. The length of the CDR3 is 14 residues. Germline lookup yields CDR1 MNHEY and CDR2 SMNVEV (reference sequence). Trimming left V 1 base short and J 6 bases short, with 11 bases between. CDR3 sequence: CASSLYSRSDTQYF. DNA for the CDR3: TGTGCCAGCAGTTTATATTCCCGGTCTGATACGCAGTATTTT.

The chain links TRBV15 to TRBJ1-5; 9 nucleotides match TRBD1. The V gene end was trimmed by 5 bases and the J gene end by 5 bases; junction bases not matched to a gene: 7. CDR3 length: 15 residues. The germline gives CDR1 LNHNV, CDR2 YYDKDF (reference sequence). CDR3: CATSRDTGGYQPQHF. The CDR3, as DNA: TGTGCCACCAGCCGGGACACAGGGGGCTATCAGCCCCAGCATTTT.

The chain uses TRBV28 and TRBJ1-1; TRBD1 is a possible D gene (5 bases). The CDR3 spans 15 residues. Germline V gene sequence: CDR1 MDHEN, CDR2 SYDVKM. Trimming removed 0 bases at V and 7 bases at J, with 15 bases between. The CDR3 DNA follows: TGTGCCAGCAGTTTATGGGGTTCGGGAGGGGATGAAGCTTTCTTT. It yields the protein CASSLWGSGGDEAFF.

This clone was counted once. The rearrangement uses TRBV29-1 and TRBJ2-7; D unclear. V lost 5 bases to trimming and J lost 0 bases, with 14 bases between them. Germline assignment: CDR1 SQVTM and CDR2 ANQGSEA. This CDR3 spans 14 amino acids. The CDR3 coding sequence is TGCAGCGTTTATAGTCCCCTGAGCTCCTACGAGCAGTACTTC. Its translation: CSVYSPLSSYEQYF.

The rearrangement uses TRBV5-4 and TRBJ1-1; 10 nucleotides match TRBD1. Losses at the gene ends were 3 bases for V and 4 bases for J; bases not matched to a gene: 9. The CDR3 covers 16 residues. Germline V gene lookup returns CDR1 SGHNT and CDR2 YYREEE (reference sequence). As DNA, the CDR3 is TGTGCCAGCAGCTCACTAGTGACAGGGGGCCGCACTGAAGCTTTCTTT. Amino acid sequence: CASSSLVTGGRTEAFF.

This clone is a singleton in its sample. The rearrangement links TRBV5-4 to TRBJ1-1, with 7 bases identical to TRBD1. V was pared by 4 bases and J by 1 base, with 7 bases of the junction left unmatched. Germline assignment: CDR1 SGHNT and CDR2 YYREEE (reference sequence). The CDR3 has 15 residues. The CDR3 bases are TGTGCCAGCAGCCCATCAGGGGGATCGAACACTGAAGCTTTCTTT. Its protein product is CASSPSGGSNTEAFF.

This clone was seen a single time. The CDR3 DNA sequence: TGTGCCAGCAGCCCGTTCAGGGGGGCCTACAATGAGCAGTTCTTC. It translates to CASSPFRGAYNEQFF. The chain employs TRBV14 and TRBJ2-1; D may be TRBD1 (7 bases). Germline V gene data show CDR1 as SGHDN and CDR2 as FVKESK. V lost 4 bases and J lost 2, with 12 bases in between. There are 15 residues in the CDR3. Variable domain in full (rest from reference TRBV14 and TRBJ2-1): EAGVTQFPSHSVIEKGQTVTLRCDPISGHDNLYWYRRVMGKEIKFLLHFVKESKQDESGMPNNRFLAERTGGTYSTLKVQPAELEDSGVYFCASSPFRGAYNEQFFGPGTRLTVL.

The chain links TRBV6-1 to TRBJ1-5; maybe TRBD1 (6 bases). This CDR3 comprises 18 residues. In germline, CDR1 is MNHNS, CDR2 SASEGT. V was shortened by 4 bases and J by 0 bases, with 19 bases between the two germline ends. CDR3 region: CASSGQDRRWDSNQPQHF. In DNA, the CDR3 is TGTGCCAGCAGTGGACAGGACCGGAGATGGGATAGCAATCAGCCCCAGCATTTT.

The chain couples TRBV7-9 to TRBJ2-7; 9 nucleotides agree with TRBD2. The CDR3 runs 15 residues. Unmatched junction bases numbered 9, after V lost 2 bases and J lost 7 bases. CDR1 SEHNR and CDR2 FQNEAQ come from the germline V gene (reference sequence). DNA of the CDR3: TGTGCCAGCAGCTTACCGGGCGGGGGGGCCAATGAGCAGTACTTC. This codes for CASSLPGGGANEQYF.

In its sample, this clone was seen once. The rearrangement joins TRBV5-1 to TRBJ2-2; possibly TRBD1 for D (5 bases). The CDR3 runs 15 residues. V lost 6 bases to trimming and J lost 2 bases, with 14 bases between them. Germline assignment: CDR1 SGHRS and CDR2 YFSETQ. The DNA of the CDR3 is TGCGCCAGCAACGGCCAGGGCATAAACACCGGGGAGCTGTTTTTT. This translates into CASNGQGINTGELFF.